This T cell receptor beta chain stems from a study of long-term antiretroviral therapy in people with HIV. General observations from the study: Pre-ART clonal expansion yielded clones that dominated the repertoire at all time points.

The assay used was immunoSEQ (version v3.0), run at survey level. The assay was immunoSEQ multiplex PCR, and TCRdb's table has in-frame clones only and misses some. The top ten clones hold roughly 2.2% of a sample with over 40,000 clones, over 90% of them seen once. The V end lost 4 bases, the J end lost 3 bases, and 21 bases lay between the germline ends. CDR1 is SQVTM, CDR2 ANQGSEA, per germline. The CDR3 is made up of 16 amino acids. Of note for this clone: The antigen is undetermined.

The source was unsorted PBMCs, collected 9 to 9.5 years after starting antiretroviral therapy. The rearrangement joins TRBV29-1 to TRBJ1-1; weak D call: TRBD1 (6 bases). This sequence originates from a man younger than 40 with HIV. CDR3 bases: TGCAGCGTTGGAGCCTCCGGTAGGGGGGGGGACACTGAAGCTTTCTTT. Encoded protein: CSVGASGRGGDTEAFF.